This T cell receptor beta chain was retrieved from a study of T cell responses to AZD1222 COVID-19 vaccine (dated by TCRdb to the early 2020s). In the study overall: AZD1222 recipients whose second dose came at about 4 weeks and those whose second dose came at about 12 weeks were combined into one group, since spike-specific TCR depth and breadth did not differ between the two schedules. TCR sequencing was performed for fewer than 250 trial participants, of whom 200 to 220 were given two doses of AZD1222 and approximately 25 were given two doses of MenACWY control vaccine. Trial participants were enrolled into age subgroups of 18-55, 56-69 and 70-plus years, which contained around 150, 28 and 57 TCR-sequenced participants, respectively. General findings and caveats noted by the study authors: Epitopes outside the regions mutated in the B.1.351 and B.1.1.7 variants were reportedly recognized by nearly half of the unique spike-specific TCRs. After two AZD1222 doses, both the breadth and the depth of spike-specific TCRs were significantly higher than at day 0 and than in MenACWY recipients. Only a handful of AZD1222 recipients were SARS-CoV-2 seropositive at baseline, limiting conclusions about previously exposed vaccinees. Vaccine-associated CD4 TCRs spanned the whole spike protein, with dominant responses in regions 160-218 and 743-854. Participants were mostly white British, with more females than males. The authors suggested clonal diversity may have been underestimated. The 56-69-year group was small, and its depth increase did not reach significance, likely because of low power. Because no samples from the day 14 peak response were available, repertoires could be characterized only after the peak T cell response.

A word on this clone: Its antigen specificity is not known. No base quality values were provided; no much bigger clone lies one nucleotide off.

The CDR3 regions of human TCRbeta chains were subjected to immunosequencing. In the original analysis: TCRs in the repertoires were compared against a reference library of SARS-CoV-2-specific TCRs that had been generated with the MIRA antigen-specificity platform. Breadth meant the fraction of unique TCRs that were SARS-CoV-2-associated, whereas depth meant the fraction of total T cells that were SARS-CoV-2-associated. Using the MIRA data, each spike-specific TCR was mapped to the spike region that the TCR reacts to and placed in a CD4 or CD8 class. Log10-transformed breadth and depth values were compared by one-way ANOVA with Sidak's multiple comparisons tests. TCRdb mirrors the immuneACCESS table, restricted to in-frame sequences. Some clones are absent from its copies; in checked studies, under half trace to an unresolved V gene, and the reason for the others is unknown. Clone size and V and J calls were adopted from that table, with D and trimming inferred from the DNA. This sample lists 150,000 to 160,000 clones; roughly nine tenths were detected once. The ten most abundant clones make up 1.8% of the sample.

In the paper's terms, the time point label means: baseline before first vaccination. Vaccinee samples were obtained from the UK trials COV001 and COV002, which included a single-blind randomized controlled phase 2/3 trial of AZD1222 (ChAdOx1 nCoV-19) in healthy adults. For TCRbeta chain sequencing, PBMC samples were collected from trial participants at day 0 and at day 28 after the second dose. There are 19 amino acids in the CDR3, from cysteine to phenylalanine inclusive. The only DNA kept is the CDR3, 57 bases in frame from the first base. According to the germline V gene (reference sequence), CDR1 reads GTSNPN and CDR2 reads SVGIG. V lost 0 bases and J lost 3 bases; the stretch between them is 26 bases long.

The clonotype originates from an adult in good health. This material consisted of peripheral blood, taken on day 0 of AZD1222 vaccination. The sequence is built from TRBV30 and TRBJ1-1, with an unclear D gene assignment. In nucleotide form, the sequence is TGTGCCTGGAGTGTACTGGGAGGGTATTGTTCTTGTTCGGACACTGAAGCTTTCTTT. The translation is CAWSVLGGYCSCSDTEAFF.